This T cell receptor beta chain is from a study of T-cell reconstitution after alpha-beta-depleted transplantation in children. In this sample, this clonotype turned up many times. The antigen is unknown. Study outcomes and limitations: Some patients showed high day-60 TCRbeta diversity, which derived from surviving recipient T cells and thymic progenitors. Once a year had passed after transplant, T-cell counts and diversity came mostly from newly produced T cells. Several hundred rapidly expanded clones from non-depleted graft cells reportedly supplied alpha-beta T cells about two months post-transplant.

Unique molecular identifiers were used in preparing the TCRbeta library. MiXCR, applied by TCRdb to the PCR reads, yields one record per CDR3 protein. The data show roughly 310,000 distinct CDR3 sequences, around 25% seen once. Per the germline V gene, CDR1 is LNHNV and CDR2 is YYDKDF (reference sequence). The CDR3 contains 18 residues. Trimming stripped 0 bases from V and 0 bases from J, with 17 bases between. The genes are TRBV15 and TRBJ1-1; no firm D call. This TCR was sampled from a male patient younger than 18 who had a stem cell transplant for acute lymphoblastic leukemia, so the T cells may come from the graft donor. This material consisted of PBMCs, mostly from graft donor cells, taken 180 days after TCRalphabeta/CD19-depleted stem cell transplant. This chain's CDR3 is CATSRDSLAVALNTEAFF. DNA for the CDR3: TGTGCCACCAGCAGAGACTCACTGGCCGTTGCTCTGAACACTGAAGCTTTCTTT.